The next 17 T cell receptor beta chains were all read from a single sample in a study of Ad26.COV2.S vaccination and SARS-CoV-2 variants. Repertoires were generated with immunoSEQ multiplex PCR, while TCRdb's copy carries only in-frame clones and drops some. Among around 240,000 clones listed, around 89% were seen once. Treatment of the sample: some 20 received Ad26.COV2.S at low or high dose, single or two shots; about 5 received placebo; per-sample allocation not given. All samples were drawn on day 63, counting from the first vaccine or placebo injection. The material was peripheral blood, obtained in a trial of Ad26.COV2.S vaccine versus placebo. Every receptor here comes from a person aged 18 to 65 who received the Ad26.COV2.S COVID-19 vaccine or a placebo.

The rearrangement links TRBV5-1 to TRBJ2-1; D perhaps matches TRBD2 (6 bases). The CDR3 covers 15 residues. V lost 4 bases, J lost 6 bases, and 17 bases lay in between. CDR1 is SGHRS, CDR2 YFSETQ, per germline. CDR3 loop: CASSVLAKEVNEQFF. The CDR3 DNA sequence: TGCGCCAGCAGCGTCCTAGCGAAGGAGGTCAATGAGCAGTTCTTC.

The chain couples TRBV3-1 (or the pseudogene TRBV3-2) to TRBJ1-2, with 8 bases that match TRBD1. In germline, CDR1 is LGHDT, CDR2 YNNKEL (reference sequence). J gave up 2 bases and V 6 bases, and 5 bases lay outside the gene matches. The CDR3 extends over 14 amino acids. DNA for the CDR3: TGTGCCAGCAGACAGGACAGGGAAAACTATGGCTACACCTTC. This codes for CASRQDRENYGYTF.

With regard to this clone: The sample contains more than one DNA sequence encoding this CDR3. The CDR3 loop is CASSQVSGNTIYF. The CDR3 DNA sequence: TGTGCCAGCAGCCAAGTTTCGGGAAACACCATATATTTT. The chain recombines TRBV3-1 (or the pseudogene TRBV3-2) with TRBJ1-3; unclear D gene. The V gene's germline CDR1 is LGHDT and CDR2 YNNKEL (reference sequence). V lost 1 base and J 4 bases, leaving 5 bases between the germline ends. The CDR3 has 13 amino acids.

The table lists this clone with a count of one. The chain is built from TRBV5-1 and TRBJ1-5; tentative D call: TRBD1 (5 bases). CDR3 size: 15 residues. Looked up from germline, CDR1 is SGHRS and CDR2 is YFSETQ. Trimming removed 4 bases from V and 0 bases from J, with 11 bases in between. The CDR3 DNA reads as TGCGCCAGCAGCCTAGGGGACCATAGCAATCAGCCCCAGCATTTT. This encodes CASSLGDHSNQPQHF.

This clone has just a few counts. V is TRBV27 and J is TRBJ1-4; 10 nucleotides line up with TRBD1. Germline CDR1 reads MNHEY; CDR2 reads SMNVEV (reference sequence). V dropped 4 bases and J dropped 7; count of bases not matched to a gene: 0. The CDR3 totals 13 residues. DNA for the CDR3: TGTGCCAGCAGTTGGACAGGGGGTGAAAAACTGTTTTTT. Protein sequence: CASSWTGGEKLFF.

This clone was recorded only once. The gene calls are TRBV24-1 and TRBJ1-1; 7 positions agree with TRBD1. CDR3 size: 17 residues. Germline CDR1 and CDR2: KGHDR and SFDVKD. V was pared by 1 base and J by 4 bases, with 11 bases of the junction left unmatched. The CDR3 here is CATSDFLLRGSGTEAFF. The CDR3 nucleotides read TGTGCCACCAGTGATTTCCTACTCAGGGGGTCTGGCACTGAAGCTTTCTTT.

The chain carries TRBV7-2 and TRBJ1-5; D is unclear. V was clipped by 1 base and J by 4 bases, with 11 bases between them. CDR1 and CDR2 from the germline V gene are SGHTA and FQGNSA. The CDR3 covers 15 residues. CDR3 sequence: CASSLGPPFNQPQHF. Written as DNA, the CDR3 is TGTGCCAGCAGCTTAGGGCCACCGTTTAATCAGCCCCAGCATTTT.

This chain connects TRBV19 to TRBJ2-7, with D maybe TRBD2 (5 bases). This CDR3 spans 15 amino acids. CDR1 and CDR2 (germline): LNHDA, SQIVND (reference sequence). The V end was cut by 4 bases, the J end by 0 bases, with 13 bases between. The CDR3, as DNA: TGTGCCAGTAGTAAACGGGAATTGAGCTCCTACGAGCAGTACTTC. This encodes CASSKRELSSYEQYF. Full variable domain (outside the CDR3, taken from reference TRBV19 and TRBJ2-7): DGGITQSPKYLFRKEGQNVTLSCEQNLNHDAMYWYRQDPGQGLRLIYYSQIVNDFQKGDIAEGYSVSREKKESFPLTVTSAQKNPTAFYLCASSKRELSSYEQYFGPGTRLTVT.

The genes are TRBV2 and TRBJ2-6, with D perhaps matching TRBD1 or TRBD2 (5 bases each). Germline CDR1 SNHLY, CDR2 FYNNEI. V was shortened by 10 bases and J by 0 bases, with 19 bases between the two germline ends. The CDR3 runs to 17 residues. CDR3 nucleotide sequence: TGTGCCATAACAACTTTGGGGGTAAACTCTGGGGCCAACGTCCTGACTTTC. Translation: CAITTLGVNSGANVLTF.

The rearrangement uses TRBV11-2 and TRBJ1-1; D is possibly TRBD1 (5 bases). Germline V CDR1 and CDR2: SGHAT, FQNNGV. Trimming pared 4 bases from V and 6 bases from J, leaving 12 bases between. This CDR3 has 13 amino acids. The chain's CDR3 is CASSSLTVAEAFF. For the CDR3, the DNA is TGTGCCAGCAGCTCCCTGACAGTTGCTGAAGCTTTCTTT. Full variable domain (remainder filled in from reference TRBV11-2 and TRBJ1-1): EAGVAQSPRYKIIEKRQSVAFWCNPISGHATLYWYQQILGQGPKLLIQFQNNGVVDDSQLPKDRFSAERLKGVDSTLKIQPAKLEDSAVYLCASSSLTVAEAFFGQGTRLTVV.

The chain links TRBV7-2 to TRBJ2-1; weak D call: TRBD2 (6 bases). V was shortened by 1 base and J by 5 bases, with 15 bases between the two germline ends. The CDR3 covers 16 residues. CDR1 is SGHTA, CDR2 FQGNSA, per germline. The CDR3 nucleotides read TGTGCCAGCAGCTTAGGTGGCGCGGGGACGCACAATGAGCAGTTCTTC. Translated, it gives CASSLGGAGTHNEQFF.

V and J are TRBV10-3 and TRBJ2-7, with 7 bases identical to TRBD1. Germline values: CDR1 ENHRY, CDR2 SYGVKD. The CDR3 sequence is 13 residues long. The V and J ends lost 4 bases and 4 bases, in that order; junction bases with no gene match: 4. The CDR3 DNA is TGTGCCATCAGTGTACCCAGGGGGTACGAGCAGTACTTC. It specifies CAISVPRGYEQYF.

This chain joins TRBV5-4 and TRBJ2-7; unclear D gene. Looked up from germline, CDR1 is SGHNT and CDR2 is YYREEE (reference sequence). V gave up 1 base and J gave up 3 bases, with 8 bases separating them. CDR3 length equals 13 residues. CDR3 sequence reads: CASSLTADYEQYF. CDR3 nucleotides: TGTGCCAGCAGCTTGACAGCAGACTACGAGCAGTACTTC.

V is TRBV7-2 and J is TRBJ1-3, with TRBD1 as a possible D gene (6 bases). Trimming left V 0 bases short and J 3 bases short, with 9 bases between. The CDR3 loop spans 15 amino acids. Germline V gene lookup returns CDR1 SGHTA and CDR2 FQGNSA. CDR3 bases: TGTGCCAGCAGCTTAGCAGGAGGGGGTGGAAACACCATATATTTT. The encoded protein is CASSLAGGGGNTIYF.

V and J are TRBV5-1 and TRBJ1-1; D is ambiguous. The ends were cut back, 4 bases at V and 6 bases at J, with 16 bases in the middle. Germline V lookup: CDR1 SGHRS, CDR2 YFSETQ. The CDR3 is made up of 14 amino acids. CDR3 protein: CASSEWRPVPEAFF. Written as DNA, the CDR3 is TGCGCCAGCAGCGAATGGAGGCCTGTTCCTGAAGCTTTCTTT.

The V and J genes are TRBV28 and TRBJ2-1; 8 nucleotides agree with TRBD2. The CDR3 totals 16 residues. Per germline, CDR1 MDHEN and CDR2 SYDVKM. The trim removed 2 bases at V and 7 bases at J, leaving 10 bases unmatched. CDR3 in DNA: TGTGCCAGCAGTTTACTTTTGGCGGGACTAGGTAATGAGCAGTTCTTC. This sequence encodes CASSLLLAGLGNEQFF.

The chain employs TRBV27 and TRBJ2-2, with a tentative D call TRBD2 (6 bases). Germline-derived CDR1 and CDR2 are MNHEY and SMNVEV (reference sequence). The ends were cut back, 8 bases at V and 4 bases at J, with 26 bases in the middle. The CDR3 consists of 18 residues. The CDR3 loop reads CASSILSGGPRGTGELFF. CDR3 DNA sequence: TGTGCCAGCTCAATCCTCTCCGGAGGGCCCCGCGGCACCGGGGAGCTGTTTTTT.